This TCR beta chain was identified during a study of T cells expressing NK-cell markers. The length of the CDR3 is 15 residues. CDR1 is LNHNV, CDR2 YYDKDF, per germline (reference sequence). Following a re-call of the 5' RACE reads, TCRdb has one entry per CDR3 protein and lacks DNA. Its clone listing holds about 260,000 distinct CDR3 sequences. This clonotype was sampled from a young man in good health. The sequencing sample was made of blood T cells: a sorted CD56 or NKG2C T cell subset, CD4+ or CD8+ T cells, or bulk PBMC T cells (not recorded which). This chain joins TRBV15 and TRBJ2-3; no DNA is available, so the TRBD1 call from TCRdb remains unchecked. The chain's CDR3 is CATSSRGHLGDTQYF.